This T cell receptor (beta chain) was sequenced for a study of cytomegalovirus exposure and HLA in healthy donors. In the study overall: An earlier analysis found 100 million or so unique TCR beta sequences from about 190 million T cells.

To note about this clone: No antigen is known for it.

The PCR employed 60 Vbeta primers together with 13 Jbeta primers. Sequenced by immunoSEQ multiplex PCR; TCRdb stores in-frame clones only, minus some. The table lists about 200,000 clones, around 80% of them singletons. Germline V gene lookup returns CDR1 SNHLY and CDR2 FYNNEI. The CDR3 runs to 15 residues. V shed 11 bases and J shed 10 bases, with 28 bases lying between them. Study results and caveats: In a later analysis, at a false discovery rate of 0.05, approximately 16,000 TCR beta sequences matched HLA alleles. HLA restriction was apparent for most CMV-associated TCR beta chains in a later analysis. Immune exposure information available was restricted to CMV serostatus.

The specimen was PBMCs. The genes are TRBV2 and TRBJ2-3; D not resolved. The TCR originated in a man aged 30 to 39 in good health and CMV-seronegative. The CDR3 DNA reads TGTGCCTCCCTCCCGACAATGACATTCGCCAGTCCGCAGTATTTT. It codes for CASLPTMTFASPQYF.